This T cell receptor beta chain was obtained from a study of blood T cell repertoires in COVID-19. Study as a whole: The United States, Italy and Spain supplied acute and convalescent COVID-19 samples. From T cells, B-cell-depleted T cells, or PBMCs came the material, which was cDNA or gDNA.

Trimming stripped 4 bases from V and 4 bases from J, with 14 bases between. CDR3 size: 14 residues. CDR1 SNHLY and CDR2 FYNNEI come from the germline V gene. Recovered status applied to Cohort 3 donors who had two consecutive negative PCRs. It also applied to those with clearance or with symptom resolution. In the original workflow: By means of reference gene primer amplification, nucleated cell counts were estimated. Clones were read by immunoSEQ multiplex PCR, and TCRdb kept only the in-frame ones, dropping some. V and J calls and clone size are given by that table; D and trimming were obtained from the DNA. The table includes 500,000 or so clones, 87% detected once.

This sequence was found in a woman aged 18-30 years who had recovered from COVID-19. Sequencing was carried out using PBMCs or T cells enriched from blood (not recorded which). V and J are TRBV2 and TRBJ2-7, with D possibly TRBD1 on 6 matching bases. CDR3 residues: CASSGDIYPYEQYF. The DNA for the CDR3 is TGTGCCAGCAGTGGGGACATCTACCCTTACGAGCAGTACTTC.